This T cell receptor beta chain was identified during a study of cytomegalovirus exposure and HLA in healthy donors. Study overall: Some 85 million unique TCRs, all from HLA-typed donors, were included in an early release of the data.

Study conclusions and caveats: Researchers catalogued approximately 160 TCR beta chains as cytomegalovirus-associated. A few of the chains that were CMV-associated were confirmed in vitro to be specific for CMV antigens.

The PCR made use of 60 Vbeta and 13 Jbeta primers. The repertoire was sequenced with immunoSEQ multiplex PCR; TCRdb's copy has only in-frame clones and lacks some. The ten most abundant clones cover less than 1% of a sample with around 190,000 clones. As for this clone: Antigen specificity is unknown.

This CDR3 is 12 amino acids long. Germline CDR1 and CDR2: SGDLS and YYNGEE. V lost 1 base, J lost 4 bases, and 5 bases lay in between. The V and J genes are TRBV9 and TRBJ2-5; possible D gene TRBD1, 5 bases. Material: PBMCs. The origin of this receptor is a woman aged 25 to 39 in good health and CMV-seropositive. CDR3 DNA: TGTGCCAGCAGCGTAACAGGAGAGACCCAGTACTTC. Its protein product is CASSVTGETQYF.